This paragraph reports one TCR beta chain. No cognate antigen has been identified for it. The input lacks base qualities; no much larger clone sits a single base away. Using the deep immunoSEQ assay, TCR CDR3 regions were amplified from genomic DNA by multiplex PCR. Genomic DNA extracted from each cell subset was distributed evenly over all wells of several immunoSEQ 96-well plates, and each plate served as one replicate. For unsorted PBMC, each replicate PCR was loaded with roughly 330 ng genomic DNA, equivalent to approximately 33,000 T cell genomes. Unsorted PBMC genomic DNA was sequenced across ten immunoSEQ deep assay plates. Purified libraries were measured with a Qubit 3.0 fluorometer, size-checked on a Bioanalyzer 2100, and measured again with the KAPA Library Quantification kit. Each immunoSEQ 96-well plate was sequenced on its own single-read 150-cycle Illumina NextSeq 550 flow cell. The authors' pipeline ran thus. Because the immunoSEQ output held only junctional sequences and lacked quality scores, the filtering could not match the filtering applied to full-length reads. To assign V/J genes and CDR3, sequences were annotated against IMGT germline references using PyIR, a Python wrapper for IgBLAST v1.9. Reads with weak V/J assignments (E-value above 1e-6), missing CDR3, stop codons, out-of-frame junctions, or ambiguous translated residues were removed. V3J clonotypes were defined by identical inferred V gene, J gene, and CDR3 amino acid sequence. Percentage overlap between repertoires was calculated by dividing the number of shared unique clonotypes by the size of the smaller repertoire. Richness of each repertoire was evaluated using RTK rarefaction, the Chao1 estimator, and Recon v2.1 estimates of unobserved clonotypes. Imported from immuneACCESS, the table was reduced by TCRdb to in-frame sequences with V and J called. These copies leave out some clones; in studies compared against another copy, an unresolved V gene accounts for under half, and the cause of the remainder is not known. D and trimming come from the DNA, and the V and J calls and clone size come from that table. Across this sample there are 500,000 to 650,000 clones, with around 76% seen only once. The top ten hold 12% of the sample.

There are 14 amino acids in the CDR3, from cysteine to phenylalanine inclusive. The read is trimmed to its CDR3 DNA, 42 bases read in frame from base 1. From the germline V gene (reference sequence), CDR1 is SEHNR and CDR2 is FQNEAQ. V is clipped by 2 bases and J by 1 base, and the sequence between their germline boundaries is 5 bases long. Healthy HIV-negative adults with no recently reported acute infections or vaccinations were included as donors. Only Caucasian adults living in Nashville, Tennessee, USA were represented among the donors. For unsorted samples, about 90 million PBMCs were counted and genomic DNA was extracted with the QIAamp DNA Blood Mini kit. Blood was collected by leukapheresis, and PBMCs were isolated by Ficoll-Histopaque density gradient centrifugation and then cryopreserved in liquid nitrogen vapor phase. The record originates from a study of shared clonotypes between healthy human individuals (dated by TCRdb to the early 2020s). The study in broad terms: The cohort included a few men and a couple of women between 18 and 49 years of age. To estimate repertoire size and how much clonotypes are shared between individuals, the study performed deep sequencing of blood TCR repertoires from roughly five healthy adults. Libraries were prepared and TCR repertoires were sequenced by different laboratories using diverse techniques, in order to increase sequencing depth and limit assay-specific biases. Between about 0.85 and 10 billion PBMCs per donor were obtained by leukapheresis. Overall results and qualifications from the work: Based on pairwise subsampling, the degree of clonotype sharing among donors was expected to be affected by sequencing depth. Sampling was limited to blood, and TCR repertoires in tissue likely differ from TCR repertoires in blood. The small number of donors limited the genetic and exposure-history diversity represented.

The source material was PBMCs. This receptor was obtained from a woman aged 40 to 55 in good health. Some clones in this sample may be carry-over from other donors' samples. The chain is assembled from TRBV7-9 and TRBJ2-2; confidence is insufficient to name the D gene. The CDR3 sequence is CASSLYENTGELFF. The DNA is TGTGCCAGCAGCTTATACGAGAACACCGGGGAGCTGTTTTTT.